The rows below give T cell receptor beta chains drawn from one sample of a study of cytomegalovirus exposure and HLA in healthy donors. Libraries were prepared by immunoSEQ multiplex PCR; TCRdb keeps only in-frame clonotypes and omits some of them. The sample carries roughly 160,000 clones, approximately 72% recorded once. Material for sequencing was PBMCs. These receptors all stem from a female donor in good health and CMV-seronegative. Both conserved end residues are part of each CDR3. The D gene is left open where the match is weak. Size is stated for part of the rows, as once, few or many counts, or as a class when the clone is expanded.

j_call: TRBJ2-1; v_call: TRBV6-5; d_call: TRBD2; clone_size: once; cdr3_aa: CASRTSGRREQFF; cdr3_nt: TGTGCCAGCCGGACTAGCGGGAGACGGGAGCAGTTCTTC
j_call: TRBJ2-1; v_call: TRBV27; d_call: NA; clone_size: NA; cdr3_aa: CASTPTRWGPYEQFF; cdr3_nt: TGTGCCAGCACCCCGACGAGGTGGGGCCCCTATGAGCAGTTCTTC
j_call: TRBJ1-2; v_call: TRBV7-2; d_call: TRBD1; clone_size: NA; cdr3_aa: CASSSRPRGQGAWGYTF; cdr3_nt: TGTGCCAGCAGCTCCCGCCCCAGGGGACAGGGGGCTTGGGGCTACACCTTC
j_call: TRBJ2-7; v_call: TRBV7-2; d_call: NA; clone_size: NA; cdr3_aa: CASSFGVFYEQYF; cdr3_nt: TGTGCCAGCAGCTTCGGGGTATTCTACGAGCAGTACTTC
j_call: TRBJ1-2; v_call: TRBV30; d_call: TRBD1; clone_size: NA; cdr3_aa: CAWSGGTALAYTF; cdr3_nt: TGTGCCTGGAGTGGGGGGACAGCCCTGGCCTACACCTTC
j_call: TRBJ2-7; v_call: TRBV6-5; d_call: TRBD2; clone_size: NA; cdr3_aa: CASSYREPSGSYEQYF; cdr3_nt: TGTGCCAGCAGTTACCGGGAGCCTAGCGGGAGCTACGAGCAGTACTTC
j_call: TRBJ1-2; v_call: TRBV28; d_call: NA; clone_size: once; cdr3_aa: CASSTEGVSKAWGYTF; cdr3_nt: TGTGCCAGCAGTACCGAGGGAGTCTCAAAAGCCTGGGGCTACACCTTC
j_call: TRBJ2-5; v_call: TRBV5-4; d_call: NA; clone_size: NA; cdr3_aa: CASSLAAVQETQYF; cdr3_nt: TGTGCCAGCAGCTTGGCAGCGGTCCAAGAGACCCAGTACTTC
j_call: TRBJ2-3; v_call: TRBV29-1; d_call: TRBD1; clone_size: NA; cdr3_aa: CSVEGGGTGTDTQYF; cdr3_nt: TGCAGCGTTGAAGGAGGTGGGACAGGCACAGATACGCAGTATTTT
j_call: TRBJ2-5; v_call: TRBV7-9; d_call: NA; clone_size: NA; cdr3_aa: CASSLVAGAGETQYF; cdr3_nt: TGTGCCAGCAGCTTAGTGGCTGGGGCTGGGGAGACCCAGTACTTC
j_call: TRBJ2-2; v_call: TRBV11-2; d_call: NA; clone_size: NA; cdr3_aa: CASSYEFANTGELFF; cdr3_nt: TGTGCCAGCAGCTACGAGTTCGCGAACACCGGGGAGCTGTTTTTT
j_call: TRBJ1-6; v_call: TRBV6-1; d_call: TRBD1; clone_size: NA; cdr3_aa: CASSEVGRGLDSPLHF; cdr3_nt: TGTGCCAGCAGTGAAGTTGGCAGGGGGCTTGATTCACCCCTCCACTTT
j_call: TRBJ2-7; v_call: TRBV7-2; d_call: NA; clone_size: NA; cdr3_aa: CASSSPGAPFSYEQYF; cdr3_nt: TGTGCCAGCAGCTCCCCCGGAGCGCCCTTCTCCTACGAGCAGTACTTC
j_call: TRBJ1-2; v_call: TRBV19; d_call: NA; clone_size: NA; cdr3_aa: CASSTATGGVYGYTF; cdr3_nt: TGTGCCAGTAGTACCGCCACGGGGGGCGTCTATGGCTACACCTTC
j_call: TRBJ1-3; v_call: TRBV10-3; d_call: TRBD1; clone_size: NA; cdr3_aa: CAISESPGGGNTIYF; cdr3_nt: TGTGCCATCAGTGAGTCGCCAGGGGGTGGAAACACCATATATTTT
j_call: TRBJ2-3; v_call: TRBV7-8; d_call: NA; clone_size: NA; cdr3_aa: CASSLVIAGASTDTQYF; cdr3_nt: TGTGCCAGCAGCTTAGTCATCGCGGGGGCAAGCACAGATACGCAGTATTTT
j_call: TRBJ2-3; v_call: TRBV19; d_call: TRBD1; clone_size: NA; cdr3_aa: CASTAPGTGKRDTQYF; cdr3_nt: TGTGCCAGTACCGCCCCCGGGACAGGGAAGAGAGATACGCAGTATTTT
j_call: TRBJ2-1; v_call: TRBV2; d_call: TRBD2; clone_size: NA; cdr3_aa: CASSKDGGYNEQFF; cdr3_nt: TGTGCCAGCAGTAAGGACGGGGGGTACAATGAGCAGTTCTTC
j_call: TRBJ2-1; v_call: TRBV9; d_call: TRBD2; clone_size: NA; cdr3_aa: CASSATSGRHNEQFF; cdr3_nt: TGTGCCAGCAGCGCGACTAGCGGGAGGCACAATGAGCAGTTCTTC
j_call: TRBJ2-5; v_call: TRBV5-1; d_call: TRBD2; clone_size: few; cdr3_aa: CASSASTSGKEETQYF; cdr3_nt: TGCGCCAGCAGCGCCTCGACTAGCGGGAAAGAAGAGACCCAGTACTTC
j_call: TRBJ2-2; v_call: TRBV19; d_call: NA; clone_size: NA; cdr3_aa: CASTLRVSGELFF; cdr3_nt: TGTGCCAGTACCCTCCGGGTATCCGGGGAGCTGTTTTTT
j_call: TRBJ2-7; v_call: TRBV27; d_call: TRBD2; clone_size: once; cdr3_aa: CASSKGPSGRAWDEQYF; cdr3_nt: TGTGCCAGCTCGAAGGGGCCTAGCGGGAGGGCATGGGACGAGCAGTACTTC
j_call: TRBJ2-1; v_call: TRBV28; d_call: TRBD2; clone_size: NA; cdr3_aa: CASSSSASGVYNEQFF; cdr3_nt: TGTGCCAGCTCCTCGTCGGCTAGCGGAGTCTACAATGAGCAGTTCTTC
j_call: TRBJ1-1; v_call: TRBV15; d_call: NA; clone_size: NA; cdr3_aa: CATSRDVGGTEAFF; cdr3_nt: TGTGCCACCAGCAGAGATGTGGGGGGGACTGAAGCTTTCTTT
j_call: TRBJ2-7; v_call: TRBV2; d_call: NA; clone_size: NA; cdr3_aa: CASIRGLTTYEQYF; cdr3_nt: TGTGCCAGCATCCGCGGACTGACTACCTACGAGCAGTACTTC
j_call: TRBJ2-3; v_call: TRBV19; d_call: NA; clone_size: NA; cdr3_aa: CASSIAASGTDTQYF; cdr3_nt: TGTGCCAGTAGTATAGCGGCCTCGGGGACAGATACGCAGTATTTT
j_call: TRBJ1-5; v_call: TRBV30; d_call: NA; clone_size: few; cdr3_aa: CAWSARDQTSNQPQHF; cdr3_nt: TGTGCCTGGAGTGCGAGGGATCAGACGAGCAATCAGCCCCAGCATTTT
j_call: TRBJ1-5; v_call: TRBV15; d_call: TRBD1; clone_size: NA; cdr3_aa: CATSSGQGYQPQHF; cdr3_nt: TGTGCCACCAGCAGTGGACAGGGCTATCAGCCCCAGCATTTT
j_call: TRBJ1-5; v_call: TRBV19; d_call: NA; clone_size: NA; cdr3_aa: CASSPPVQPQHF; cdr3_nt: TGTGCCAGTAGTCCCCCGGTTCAGCCCCAGCATTTT
j_call: TRBJ2-7; v_call: TRBV5-4; d_call: NA; clone_size: NA; cdr3_aa: CASSLQGYVGGEQYF; cdr3_nt: TGTGCCAGCAGCTTGCAGGGGTACGTCGGTGGGGAGCAGTACTTC
j_call: TRBJ2-4; v_call: TRBV13; d_call: NA; clone_size: NA; cdr3_aa: CASSSGVAKNIQYF; cdr3_nt: TGTGCCAGCAGCTCGGGTGTAGCCAAAAACATTCAGTACTTC
j_call: TRBJ1-6; v_call: TRBV18; d_call: NA; clone_size: NA; cdr3_aa: CASSPPSGGLNSPLHF; cdr3_nt: TGTGCCAGCTCACCTCCAAGCGGGGGCTTAAATTCACCCCTCCACTTT
j_call: TRBJ1-1; v_call: TRBV11-3; d_call: TRBD1; clone_size: NA; cdr3_aa: CASSPRDRGPTEAFF; cdr3_nt: TGTGCCAGCAGCCCCCGGGACAGGGGGCCCACTGAAGCTTTCTTT